This T cell receptor beta chain stems from a study of beta chain features in type 1 diabetes. The authors reverse transcribed all of the isolated RNA, so sequencing captured expressed TCRB transcripts. Sequencing of naive, central memory and regulatory T cell samples gave an average of roughly 3.5 million reads. Method: immunoSEQ multiplex PCR; TCRdb's copy keeps in-frame clones and lacks some. The repertoire holds about 230,000 clones, with more than 15% as singletons. Findings and limits, study-wide: More deletions and fewer insertions at VDJ junctions were found in patients with type 1 diabetes. The naive, central memory and Treg TCRB repertoires of patients appeared to be more similar to one another than those of healthy donors. Type 1 diabetes patients had moderately but significantly shorter TCRB CDR3s in all four CD4+ subsets. Sequencing of cDNA might inflate the share of cells that strongly express TCR.

Germline values: CDR1 SGHRS, CDR2 YFSETQ. There are 16 residues in the CDR3. V lost 1 base and J 0 bases, leaving 10 bases between the germline ends. Turning to this clone: Antigen specificity is unknown.

This clonotype was obtained from a man aged 25-45 years with type 1 diabetes. V gene TRBV5-1 combines with J gene TRBJ1-4, with D maybe TRBD1 (5 bases). The source material was naive CD4+ T cells from blood. The CDR3 sequence: CASSLRGPTTNEKLFF. Written as DNA, the CDR3 is TGCGCCAGCAGCTTGAGGGGACCCACAACTAATGAAAAACTGTTTTTT.